The T cell receptor (beta chain) described here comes from a study of T cell repertoires in cytomegalovirus infection. Study details: It was recently identified HLA-C-restricted and well-studied HLA-B-restricted CMV epitopes that the study used.

Note on this clonotype: What it binds is not known.

Findings and caveats of the study: Cumulative frequency of public TCR beta families picked out carriers of CMV plus the relevant HLA. Across the ex vivo response, the dominant clonotypes were HLA-C-restricted CMV-specific TCR beta clonotypes.

V dropped 5 bases and J dropped 3; count of bases not matched to a gene: 7. The germline V gene has CDR1 SGHNT and CDR2 YYREEE (reference sequence). The CDR3 runs to 15 residues. Each CDR3 protein gets one entry after TCRdb re-called the reads with MiXCR. The sample lists approximately 73,000 distinct CDR3 sequences, around 40% seen once, with just over 90% in the top ten. The sequence was collected from a human donor in good health (CMV status not recorded). Some clones in this sample may be carry-over from other donors' samples. Sequencing used CD8+ T cells from cultured PBMCs, obtained from culture after CMV antigen stimulation. V is TRBV5-4 and J is TRBJ2-2; TRBD1 aligns across 7 bases. The DNA of the CDR3 is TGTGCCAGCAGAGATACAGGGGTTCACACCGGGGAGCTGTTTTTT. It is translated as CASRDTGVHTGELFF. Combining the CDR3 with reference TRBV5-4 and TRBJ2-2 gives the whole variable domain ETGVTQSPTHLIKTRGQQVTLRCSSQSGHNTVSWYQQALGQGPQFIFQYYREEENGRGNFPPRFSGLQFPNYSSELNVNALELDDSALYLCASRDTGVHTGELFFGEGSRLTVL.